The 15 T cell receptor beta chains reported below all come from one sample, sequenced in a study of neoadjuvant nivolumab and ipilimumab in lung cancer. Using immunoSEQ multiplex PCR, the repertoire was profiled, and TCRdb retains in-frame clones only, with some absent. The table has fewer than 40,000 clones, approximately 90% seen once. Sample: peripheral blood, taken after neoadjuvant nivolumab, alone or with ipilimumab, at or shortly before surgery. Source of these receptors: an adult with non-small cell lung cancer.

This chain joins TRBV5-4 and TRBJ1-1; D is undetermined. The germline CDR1 and CDR2 sequences are SGHNT and YYREEE (reference sequence). With 2 bases removed from V and 3 bases from J, the gap between germline ends came to 5 bases. CDR3 length equals 12 residues. CDR3: CASSFVDTEAFF. As DNA, the CDR3 is TGTGCCAGCAGCTTTGTAGACACTGAAGCTTTCTTT.

This clone was observed a single time. The V and J genes are TRBV18 and TRBJ1-1; D possibly corresponds to TRBD1 (5 bases). The germline gives CDR1 KGHSH, CDR2 LQKENI. Trimming shortened V by 4 bases and J by 11 bases, and 17 bases separated the two germline ends. There are 13 residues in the CDR3. CDR3 in DNA: TGTGCCAGCTCACGGACGGGGCAGGGAGGTGCTTTCTTT. Translated, it gives CASSRTGQGGAFF.

This clone was picked up one time. V and J are TRBV5-4 and TRBJ2-3; D not resolved. V was shortened by 0 bases and J by 2 bases, with 7 bases between the two germline ends. Germline values: CDR1 SGHNT, CDR2 YYREEE (reference sequence). This CDR3 has 14 residues. For the CDR3, the DNA is TGTGCCAGCAGCTTGGAGGGCACCACAGATACGCAGTATTTT. Protein sequence: CASSLEGTTDTQYF.

The chain uses TRBV7-2 and TRBJ1-1, with D possibly matching TRBD1 (5 bases). In germline, CDR1 is SGHTA, CDR2 FQGNSA. Between the trimmed V and J ends, which lost 2 bases and 4 bases, there was a span of 11 bases. CDR3 size: 14 residues. The chain's CDR3 is CASSLSRGPTEAFF. CDR3 DNA: TGTGCCAGCAGCTTATCACGGGGACCCACTGAAGCTTTCTTT.

The chain couples TRBV29-1 to TRBJ2-7; D is unclear. This CDR3 is built from 8 residues. The germline V and J ends were trimmed by 8 bases and 5 bases, with 4 bases remaining between them. The germline V gene has CDR1 SQVTM and CDR2 ANQGSEA. The CDR3 DNA is TGCAGCCTTAACGAGCAGTACTTC. It yields the protein CSLNEQYF.

The chain joins TRBV4-1 to TRBJ1-1; 8 bases fit TRBD1. This CDR3 region has 14 residues. Germline V lookup: CDR1 MGHRA, CDR2 YSYEKL. Germline trimming cut 4 bases from V and 6 bases from J; bases unmatched to any gene: 7. The CDR3 sequence is CASSRGQGEAEAFF. For the CDR3, the DNA is TGCGCCAGCAGCCGCGGACAGGGCGAAGCTGAAGCTTTCTTT.

In nucleotides, the CDR3 is TGCAGCGTTGAAGTTGCGGGGGTTACCTACAATGAGCAGTTCTTC. Translation: CSVEVAGVTYNEQFF. The chain joins TRBV29-1 to TRBJ2-1; 7 nucleotides match TRBD2. This CDR3 region has 15 residues. V was pared by 1 base and J by 2 bases, with 5 bases of the junction left unmatched. Germline loops: CDR1 SQVTM, CDR2 ANQGSEA.

The rearrangement joins TRBV6-5 to TRBJ1-1, with TRBD1 as a possible D gene (6 bases). Germline V gene data show CDR1 as MNHEY and CDR2 as SVGAGI. The CDR3 is made up of 13 amino acids. The ends were cut back, 6 bases at V and 1 base at J, with 9 bases in the middle. The CDR3 bases are TGTGCCAGCAGCAGACAGGCGAACACTGAAGCTTTCTTT. Translation: CASSRQANTEAFF.

The genes are TRBV7-2 and TRBJ1-5; D is uncertain. The CDR3 totals 12 residues. The germline V gene encodes CDR1 SGHTA and CDR2 FQGNSA. The V end was cut by 3 bases, the J end by 7 bases, with 7 bases between. The CDR3 is CASSFPGQPQHF. The CDR3 nucleotides read TGTGCCAGCAGCTTCCCGGGGCAGCCCCAGCATTTT. The complete variable domain, with remaining parts taken from reference TRBV7-2 and TRBJ1-5, reads GAGVSQSPSNKVTEKGKDVELRCDPISGHTALYWYRQSLGQGLEFLIYFQGNSAPDKSGLPSDRFSAERTGGSVSTLTIQRTQQEDSAVYLCASSFPGQPQHFGDGTRLSIL.

The genes are TRBV5-1 and TRBJ2-7; no clear D gene. This CDR3 region has 14 residues. In germline, CDR1 is SGHRS, CDR2 YFSETQ. With 0 bases removed from V and 3 bases from J, the gap between germline ends came to 10 bases. The CDR3 DNA is TGCGCCAGCAGCTTGGGACACGGGCGCTACGAGCAGTACTTC. Translated: CASSLGHGRYEQYF.

The V call is TRBV9, the J call TRBJ1-4, with D unclear. This CDR3 comprises 16 residues. Looked up from germline, CDR1 is SGDLS and CDR2 is YYNGEE. Trimming pared 3 bases from V and 0 bases from J, leaving 12 bases between. The CDR3 is CASSEGRSSTNEKLFF. DNA of the CDR3: TGTGCCAGCAGCGAGGGAAGGTCTTCAACTAATGAAAAACTGTTTTTT.

This clone came up once. The V and J genes are TRBV5-6 and TRBJ1-1; possible D gene TRBD1, 6 bases. Germline loops: CDR1 SGHDT, CDR2 YYEEEE. V was cut by 3 bases and J by 7 bases, with 16 bases left in between. This CDR3 is 14 amino acids long. The CDR3 protein is CASSSGGRGIEAFF. CDR3 coding DNA: TGTGCCAGCAGCTCCGGGGGGAGGGGGATTGAAGCTTTCTTT.

This clone was observed a few times. The chain is built from TRBV2 and TRBJ2-3; the D is unclear. This CDR3 comprises 13 residues. Germline CDR1 SNHLY, CDR2 FYNNEI. V lost 5 bases and J 3 bases, leaving 9 bases between the germline ends. This chain's CDR3 is CASSQTGTDTQYF. The CDR3 DNA reads TGTGCCAGCAGTCAGACCGGAACAGATACGCAGTATTTT.

The chain links TRBV9 to TRBJ1-4, with 9 nucleotides matching TRBD1. The CDR3 is 14 residues long. Trimming cost V 7 bases and J 3 bases; bases outside gene matches: 4. The germline CDR1 and CDR2 sequences are SGDLS and YYNGEE. The CDR3 protein is CASGQGIANEKLFF. The CDR3 coding sequence is TGTGCCAGCGGACAGGGGATTGCTAATGAAAAACTGTTTTTT.

The V call is TRBV29-1, the J call TRBJ1-4, with D perhaps matching TRBD1 (6 bases). Germline lookup yields CDR1 SQVTM and CDR2 ANQGSEA. Trimming stripped 1 base from V and 4 bases from J, with 16 bases between. CDR3 length: 16 residues. CDR3 in amino acids: CSVEVVRGTLNEKLFF. Here the CDR3 DNA reads TGCAGCGTTGAAGTAGTCAGGGGAACCCTTAATGAAAAACTGTTTTTT.